The 7 T cell receptor beta chains given below trace back to one sample, sequenced in a study of T cell responses to AZD1222 COVID-19 vaccine. Clones were read by immunoSEQ multiplex PCR, and TCRdb kept only the in-frame ones, dropping some. The table lists some 130,000 clones, over 90% of them singletons, with around 5.4% in the top ten. The source material was peripheral blood, sampled on day 0 of AZD1222 vaccination. The receptors were gathered from an adult in good health.

The chain combines TRBV7-2 with TRBJ1-5; TRBD1 agrees at 7 bases. The CDR3 spans 14 residues. Per the germline V gene, CDR1 is SGHTA and CDR2 is FQGNSA. J gave up 6 bases and V 3 bases, and 5 bases lay outside the gene matches. The CDR3 region is CASSFGQGGQPQHF. Written as DNA, the CDR3 is TGTGCCAGCAGCTTCGGGCAGGGGGGTCAGCCCCAGCATTTT.

The chain couples TRBV27 to TRBJ2-1; 9 bases are a match to TRBD2. Losses at the gene ends were 3 bases for V and 7 bases for J; bases not matched to a gene: 7. This CDR3 is built from 15 residues. CDR1 and CDR2 (germline): MNHEY, SMNVEV (reference sequence). The CDR3 DNA reads as TGTGCCAGCAGTTTCTCGGCGGGAGGGCCAAATGAGCAGTTCTTC. This gives the protein CASSFSAGGPNEQFF.

This chain joins TRBV19 and TRBJ1-4, with D unresolved. Germline-derived CDR1 and CDR2 are LNHDA and SQIVND (reference sequence). CDR3 size: 13 residues. The V gene lost 9 bases and the J gene lost 7 bases, with 15 bases spanning the gap. The CDR3: CASTTPMGEKLFF. The CDR3 DNA reads as TGTGCCAGCACGACTCCCATGGGTGAAAAACTGTTTTTT.

The chain links TRBV6-1 to TRBJ1-1; D not certain. Germline lookup yields CDR1 MNHNS and CDR2 SASEGT. This CDR3 region has 14 residues. V dropped 3 bases and J dropped 0 bases, with 8 bases sitting between them. The DNA of the CDR3 is TGTGCCAGCAGTGAGGTCCGGATGAACACTGAAGCTTTCTTT. Amino acid sequence: CASSEVRMNTEAFF.

The chain is built from TRBV28 and TRBJ1-6, with TRBD1 identical over 7 bases. Germline trimming cut 6 bases from V and 10 bases from J; bases unmatched to any gene: 12. This CDR3 is built from 15 residues. Per the germline V gene, CDR1 is MDHEN and CDR2 is SYDVKM. The CDR3 coding sequence is TGTGCCAGCAGCTATACAGGGGAGCTAAAATCACCCCTCCACTTT. As protein: CASSYTGELKSPLHF.

The chain couples TRBV21-1 to TRBJ1-4; the D call TRBD1 from the table was never checked on the DNA. TRBV21-1 is a pseudogene. The CDR3 has 18 residues. This chain's CDR3 is CASSSPKGRDREREKLFF. The DNA of the CDR3 is TGTGCCAGCAGCAGCCCTAAGGGGAGAGACAGGGAACGCGAAAAACTGTTTTTT.

The V call is TRBV24-1, the J call TRBJ2-2, with D perhaps matching TRBD1 (5 bases). V gave up 4 bases and J gave up 4 bases, with 12 bases separating them. Germline-derived CDR1 and CDR2 are KGHDR and SFDVKD. The CDR3 contains 15 residues. In DNA form, the CDR3 reads TGTGCCACCAGTGACCCGCGACAGACCACCGGGGAGCTGTTTTTT. It codes for CATSDPRQTTGELFF.